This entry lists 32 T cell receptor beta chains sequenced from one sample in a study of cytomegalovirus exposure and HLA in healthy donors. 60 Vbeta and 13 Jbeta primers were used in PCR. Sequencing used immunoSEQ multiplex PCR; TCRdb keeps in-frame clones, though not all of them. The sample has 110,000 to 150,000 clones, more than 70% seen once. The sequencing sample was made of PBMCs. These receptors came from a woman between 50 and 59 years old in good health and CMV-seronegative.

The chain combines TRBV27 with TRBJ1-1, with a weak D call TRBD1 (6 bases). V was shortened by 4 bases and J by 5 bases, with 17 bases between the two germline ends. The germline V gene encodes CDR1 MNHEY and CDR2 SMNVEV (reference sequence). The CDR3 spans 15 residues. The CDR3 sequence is CASSSQPRTVTEAFF. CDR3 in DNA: TGTGCCAGCAGTTCCCAACCCCGGACAGTAACTGAAGCTTTCTTT.

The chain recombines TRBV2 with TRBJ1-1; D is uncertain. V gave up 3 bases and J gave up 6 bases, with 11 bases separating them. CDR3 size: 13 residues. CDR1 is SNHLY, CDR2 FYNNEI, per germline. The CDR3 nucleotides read TGTGCCAGCAGTGATTTTTTAGTCGCTGAAGCTTTCTTT. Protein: CASSDFLVAEAFF.

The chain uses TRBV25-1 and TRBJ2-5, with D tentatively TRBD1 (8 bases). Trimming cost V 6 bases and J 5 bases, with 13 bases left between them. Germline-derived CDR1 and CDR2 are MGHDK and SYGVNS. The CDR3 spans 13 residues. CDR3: CASSVQGGETQYF. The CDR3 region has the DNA TGTGCCAGCAGCGTACAGGGGGGGGAGACCCAGTACTTC.

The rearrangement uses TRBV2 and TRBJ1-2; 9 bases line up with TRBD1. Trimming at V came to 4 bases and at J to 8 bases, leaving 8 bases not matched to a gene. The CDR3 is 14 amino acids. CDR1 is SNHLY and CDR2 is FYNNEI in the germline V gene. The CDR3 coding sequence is TGTGCCAGCAGTGGCCCATACAGGGGGCAAGGCTACACCTTC. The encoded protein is CASSGPYRGQGYTF.

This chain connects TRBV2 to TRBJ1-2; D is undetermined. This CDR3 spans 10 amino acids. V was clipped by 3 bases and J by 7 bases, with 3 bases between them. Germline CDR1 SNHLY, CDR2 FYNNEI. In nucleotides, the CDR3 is TGTGCCAGCAGTGAGAGTGGCTACACCTTC. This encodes CASSESGYTF. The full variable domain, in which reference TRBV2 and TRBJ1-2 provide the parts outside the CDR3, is EPEVTQTPSHQVTQMGQEVILRCVPISNHLYFYWYRQILGQKVEFLVSFYNNEISEKSEIFDDQFSVERPDGSNFTLKIRSTKLEDSAMYFCASSESGYTFGSGTRLTVV.

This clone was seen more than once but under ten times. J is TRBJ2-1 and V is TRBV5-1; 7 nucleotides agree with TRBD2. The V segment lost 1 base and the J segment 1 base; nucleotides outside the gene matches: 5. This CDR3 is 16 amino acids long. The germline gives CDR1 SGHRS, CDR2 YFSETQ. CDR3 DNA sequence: TGCGCCAGCAGCTTGTTAGCGGGTTATTCCTACAATGAGCAGTTCTTC. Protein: CASSLLAGYSYNEQFF.

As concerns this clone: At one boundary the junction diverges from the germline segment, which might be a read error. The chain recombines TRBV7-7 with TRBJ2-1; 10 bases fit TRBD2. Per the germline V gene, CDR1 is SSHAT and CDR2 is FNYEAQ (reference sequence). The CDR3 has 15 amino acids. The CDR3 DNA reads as TGTGCTAGCAGCTTAGGGCTAGCGGGGGTGAATGAGCAGTTCTTC. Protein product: CASSLGLAGVNEQFF.

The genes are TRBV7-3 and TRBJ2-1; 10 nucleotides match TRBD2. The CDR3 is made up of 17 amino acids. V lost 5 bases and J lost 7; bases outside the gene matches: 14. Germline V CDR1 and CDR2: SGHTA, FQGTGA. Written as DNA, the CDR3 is TGTGCCAGCAGCCCGGCGGGCGGAGCGGGGGGGTGGAATGAGCAGTTCTTC. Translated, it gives CASSPAGGAGGWNEQFF.

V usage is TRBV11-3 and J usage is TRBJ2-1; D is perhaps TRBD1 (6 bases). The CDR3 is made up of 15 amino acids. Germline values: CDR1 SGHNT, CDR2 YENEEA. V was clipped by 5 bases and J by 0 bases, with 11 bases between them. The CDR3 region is CASSPQGDSYNEQFF. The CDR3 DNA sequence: TGTGCCAGCAGCCCACAGGGAGACTCCTACAATGAGCAGTTCTTC.

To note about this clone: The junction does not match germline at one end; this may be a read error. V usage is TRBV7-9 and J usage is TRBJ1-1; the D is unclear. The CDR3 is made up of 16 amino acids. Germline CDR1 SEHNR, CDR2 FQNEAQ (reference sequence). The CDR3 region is CSSSPSFEVTNTEAFF. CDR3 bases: TGTTCCAGCAGCCCATCTTTCGAGGTTACGAACACTGAAGCTTTCTTT.

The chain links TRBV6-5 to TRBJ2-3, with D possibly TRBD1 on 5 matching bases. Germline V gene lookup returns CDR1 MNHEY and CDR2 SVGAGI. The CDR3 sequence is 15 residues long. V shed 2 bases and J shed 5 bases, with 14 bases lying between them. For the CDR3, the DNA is TGTGCCAGCAGTTACCGACAGAACGCTGGAGATACGCAGTATTTT. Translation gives CASSYRQNAGDTQYF.

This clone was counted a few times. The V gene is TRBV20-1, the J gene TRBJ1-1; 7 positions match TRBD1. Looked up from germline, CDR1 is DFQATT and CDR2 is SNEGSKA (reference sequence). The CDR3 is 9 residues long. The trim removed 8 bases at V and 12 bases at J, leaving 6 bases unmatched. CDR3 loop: CSPTGLTFF. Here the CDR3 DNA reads TGCAGTCCGACAGGGTTGACTTTCTTT.

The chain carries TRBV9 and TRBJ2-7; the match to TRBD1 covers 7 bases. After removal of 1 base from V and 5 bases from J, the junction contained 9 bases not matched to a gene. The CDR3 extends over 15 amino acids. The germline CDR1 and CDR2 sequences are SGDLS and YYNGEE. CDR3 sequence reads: CASSVTHRGSDEQYF. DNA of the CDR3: TGTGCCAGCAGCGTAACGCACAGGGGTAGCGACGAGCAGTACTTC.

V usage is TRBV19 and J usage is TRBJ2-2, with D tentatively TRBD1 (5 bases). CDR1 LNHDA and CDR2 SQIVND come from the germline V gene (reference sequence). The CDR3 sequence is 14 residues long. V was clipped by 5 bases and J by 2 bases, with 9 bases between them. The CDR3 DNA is TGTGCCAGTAGTCAACAGGACAACACCGGGGAGCTGTTTTTT. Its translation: CASSQQDNTGELFF.

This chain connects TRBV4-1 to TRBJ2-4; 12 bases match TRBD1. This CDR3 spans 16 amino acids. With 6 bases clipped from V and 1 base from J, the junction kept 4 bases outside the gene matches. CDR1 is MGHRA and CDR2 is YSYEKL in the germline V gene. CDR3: CASRPGTGGAKNIQYF. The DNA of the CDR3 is TGCGCCAGCAGACCCGGGACAGGGGGCGCCAAAAACATTCAGTACTTC.

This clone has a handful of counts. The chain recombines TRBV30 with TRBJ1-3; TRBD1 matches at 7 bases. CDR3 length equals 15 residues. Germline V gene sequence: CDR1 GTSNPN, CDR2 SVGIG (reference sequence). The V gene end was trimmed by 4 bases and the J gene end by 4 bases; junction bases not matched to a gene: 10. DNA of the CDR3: TGTGCCTGGACGACAGGGTTAGTAGGAGGAAACACCATATATTTT. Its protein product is CAWTTGLVGGNTIYF.

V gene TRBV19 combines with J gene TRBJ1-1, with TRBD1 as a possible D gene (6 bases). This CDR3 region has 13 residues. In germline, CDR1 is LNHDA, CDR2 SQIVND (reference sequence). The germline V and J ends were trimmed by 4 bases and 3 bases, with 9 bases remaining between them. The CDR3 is CASSTQGHTEAFF. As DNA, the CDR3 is TGTGCCAGTAGTACACAGGGACACACTGAAGCTTTCTTT.

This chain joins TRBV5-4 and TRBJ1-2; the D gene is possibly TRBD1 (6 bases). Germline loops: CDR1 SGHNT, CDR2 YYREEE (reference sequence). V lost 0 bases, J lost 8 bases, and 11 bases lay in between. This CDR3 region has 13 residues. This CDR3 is CASSLAGVYGYTF. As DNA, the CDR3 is TGTGCCAGCAGCTTGGCAGGGGTTTACGGCTACACCTTC. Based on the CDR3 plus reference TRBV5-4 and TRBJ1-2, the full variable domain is ETGVTQSPTHLIKTRGQQVTLRCSSQSGHNTVSWYQQALGQGPQFIFQYYREEENGRGNFPPRFSGLQFPNYSSELNVNALELDDSALYLCASSLAGVYGYTFGSGTRLTVV.

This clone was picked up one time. The CDR3 here is CASSRLQRDRTVEQYF. The CDR3, as DNA: TGCGCCAGCAGCCGACTGCAACGGGACAGAACTGTCGAGCAGTACTTC. The rearrangement uses TRBV4-1 and TRBJ2-7, with 7 bases lining up with TRBD1. The trim removed 4 bases at V and 6 bases at J, leaving 15 bases unmatched. CDR1 MGHRA and CDR2 YSYEKL come from the germline V gene. The CDR3 loop spans 16 amino acids.

CDR3 in DNA: TGCGCCAGCAGCCCCGGGACAGCTCTCTCTGGAAACACCATATATTTT. Encoded protein: CASSPGTALSGNTIYF. This rearrangement joins TRBV10-2 to TRBJ1-3, with 7 bases aligning to TRBD1. J gave up 0 bases and V 6 bases, and 8 bases lay outside the gene matches. CDR3 length: 16 residues. Germline values: CDR1 WSHSY, CDR2 SAAADI.

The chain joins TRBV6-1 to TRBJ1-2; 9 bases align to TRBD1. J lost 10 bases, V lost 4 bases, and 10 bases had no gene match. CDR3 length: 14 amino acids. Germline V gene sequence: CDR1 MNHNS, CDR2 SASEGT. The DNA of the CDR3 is TGTGCCAGCAGTGTTCTCGACAGGGGGATTGACTACACCTTC. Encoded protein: CASSVLDRGIDYTF.

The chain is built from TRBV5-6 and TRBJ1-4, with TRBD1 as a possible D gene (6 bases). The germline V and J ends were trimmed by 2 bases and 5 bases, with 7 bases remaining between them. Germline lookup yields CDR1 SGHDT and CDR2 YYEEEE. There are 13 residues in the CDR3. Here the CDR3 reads CASSFQGNEKLFF. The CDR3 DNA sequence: TGTGCCAGCAGCTTTCAGGGGAATGAAAAACTGTTTTTT.

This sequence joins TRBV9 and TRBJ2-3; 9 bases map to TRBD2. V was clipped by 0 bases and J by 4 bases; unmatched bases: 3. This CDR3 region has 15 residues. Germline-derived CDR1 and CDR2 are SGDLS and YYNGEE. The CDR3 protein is CASSVVGGGADTQYF. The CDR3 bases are TGTGCCAGCAGCGTAGTAGGCGGGGGGGCAGATACGCAGTATTTT.

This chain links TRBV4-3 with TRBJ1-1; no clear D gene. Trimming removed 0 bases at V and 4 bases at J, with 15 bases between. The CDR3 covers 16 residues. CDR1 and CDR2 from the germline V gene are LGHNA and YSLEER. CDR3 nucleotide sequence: TGCGCCAGCAGCCAAGATTGGGTGGCAGGTCTCACTGAAGCTTTCTTT. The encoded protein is CASSQDWVAGLTEAFF.

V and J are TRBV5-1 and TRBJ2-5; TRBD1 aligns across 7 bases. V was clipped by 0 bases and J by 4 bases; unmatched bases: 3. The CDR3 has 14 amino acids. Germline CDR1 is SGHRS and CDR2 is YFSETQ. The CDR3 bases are TGCGCCAGCAGCTTGGAGGGGGCAGGAGAGACCCAGTACTTC. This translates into CASSLEGAGETQYF.

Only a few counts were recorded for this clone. The CDR3 DNA follows: TGTGCCAGCTCAGGACAGGGAGGCGATGGCTACACCTTC. This translates into CASSGQGGDGYTF. The V gene is TRBV18, the J gene TRBJ1-2; 8 positions match TRBD1. The V gene end was trimmed by 5 bases and the J gene end by 6 bases; junction bases not matched to a gene: 5. Germline values: CDR1 KGHSH, CDR2 LQKENI. The CDR3 consists of 13 residues.

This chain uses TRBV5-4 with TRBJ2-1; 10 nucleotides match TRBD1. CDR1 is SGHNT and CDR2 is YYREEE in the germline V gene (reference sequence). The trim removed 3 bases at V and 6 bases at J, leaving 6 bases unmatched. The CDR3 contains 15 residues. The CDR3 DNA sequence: TGTGCCAGCAGCTATTCCTGGACAGGGGGCAATGAGCAGTTCTTC. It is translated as CASSYSWTGGNEQFF.

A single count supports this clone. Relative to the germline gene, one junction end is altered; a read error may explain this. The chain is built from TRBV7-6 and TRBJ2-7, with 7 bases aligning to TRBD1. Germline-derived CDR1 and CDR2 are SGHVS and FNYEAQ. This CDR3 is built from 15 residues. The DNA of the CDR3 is TGTGCCAGCAGCCTAGCTTCGGGACAGATCTACGAGCAGTACTTC. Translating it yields CASSLASGQIYEQYF.

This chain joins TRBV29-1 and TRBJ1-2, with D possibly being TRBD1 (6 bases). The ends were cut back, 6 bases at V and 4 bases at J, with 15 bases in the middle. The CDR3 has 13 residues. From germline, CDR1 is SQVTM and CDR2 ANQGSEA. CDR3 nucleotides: TGCAGCGTAATTCAGGGGATAGGCTATGGCTACACCTTC. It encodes CSVIQGIGYGYTF.

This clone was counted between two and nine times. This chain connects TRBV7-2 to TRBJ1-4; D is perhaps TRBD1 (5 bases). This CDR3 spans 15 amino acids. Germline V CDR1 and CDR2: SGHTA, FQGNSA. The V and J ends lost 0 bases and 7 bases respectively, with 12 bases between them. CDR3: CASSLAGRESEKLFF. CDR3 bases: TGTGCCAGCAGCTTAGCGGGCAGGGAAAGTGAAAAACTGTTTTTT.

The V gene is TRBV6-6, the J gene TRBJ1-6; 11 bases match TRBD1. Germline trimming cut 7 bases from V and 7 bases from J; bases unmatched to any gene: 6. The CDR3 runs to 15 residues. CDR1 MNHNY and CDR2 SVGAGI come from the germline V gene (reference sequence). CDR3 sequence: CASNVGTGGNSPLHF. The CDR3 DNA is TGTGCCAGCAACGTAGGGACAGGGGGGAATTCACCCCTCCACTTT.

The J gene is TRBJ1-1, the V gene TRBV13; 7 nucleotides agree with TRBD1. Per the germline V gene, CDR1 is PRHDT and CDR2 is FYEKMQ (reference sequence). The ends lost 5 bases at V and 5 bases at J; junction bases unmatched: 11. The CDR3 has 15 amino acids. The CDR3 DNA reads TGTGCCAGCAGCGCTTCGACAGGGCTCTTGACTGAAGCTTTCTTT. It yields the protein CASSASTGLLTEAFF.